This T cell receptor beta chain appears in the sequencing data of a study of control samples from healthy donors and cancer patients (dated by TCRdb to between 2020 and 2021). A word on this clone: Its antigen is currently not known. No much larger clone exists at a distance of one base, and base qualities are not known.

Library creation used the immunoSEQ multiplex PCR assay. Drawn from immuneACCESS, this table holds only the in-frame rearrangements with V and J called that TCRdb kept. Clones are partly lost; checked studies trace under half to an unresolved V gene and leave the rest unexplained. Recorded for this sample are around 78,000 clones; 94% of them occurred a single time. 4.8% of the sample goes to the ten largest clones. Sequencing was performed on blood. The TCR comes from a woman aged 18-29 years in good health.

The CDR3 region reads CASSFGGTVRDGSINYGYTF. DNA sequence: TGTGCCAGCAGTTTTGGGGGGACAGTTCGAGATGGGAGTATTAACTATGGCTACACCTTC. The chain uses TRBV28 and TRBJ1-2, with 7 middle bases fitting TRBD1. V ends up 3 bases short and J 1 base short, with an unmatched junction base count of 20. From the germline V gene, CDR1 is MDHEN and CDR2 is SYDVKM. The CDR3 runs 20 amino acids, cysteine and phenylalanine included. The CDR3 DNA has 60 bases and is translated from base 1.